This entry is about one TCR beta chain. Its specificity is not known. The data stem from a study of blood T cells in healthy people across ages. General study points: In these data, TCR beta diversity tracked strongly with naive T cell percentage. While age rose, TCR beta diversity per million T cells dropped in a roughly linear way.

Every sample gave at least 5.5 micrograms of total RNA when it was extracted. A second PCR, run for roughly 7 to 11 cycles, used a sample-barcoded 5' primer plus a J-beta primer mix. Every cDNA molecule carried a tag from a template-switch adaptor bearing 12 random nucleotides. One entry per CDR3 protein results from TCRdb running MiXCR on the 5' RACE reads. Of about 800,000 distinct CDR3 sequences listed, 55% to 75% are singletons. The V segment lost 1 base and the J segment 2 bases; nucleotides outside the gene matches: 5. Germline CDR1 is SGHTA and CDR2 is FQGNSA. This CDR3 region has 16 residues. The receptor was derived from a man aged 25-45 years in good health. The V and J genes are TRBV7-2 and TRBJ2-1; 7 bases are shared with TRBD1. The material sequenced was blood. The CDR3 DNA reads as TGTGCCAGCAGCTTAGAGTCGGGACAGACCTACAATGAGCAGTTCTTC. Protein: CASSLESGQTYNEQFF.